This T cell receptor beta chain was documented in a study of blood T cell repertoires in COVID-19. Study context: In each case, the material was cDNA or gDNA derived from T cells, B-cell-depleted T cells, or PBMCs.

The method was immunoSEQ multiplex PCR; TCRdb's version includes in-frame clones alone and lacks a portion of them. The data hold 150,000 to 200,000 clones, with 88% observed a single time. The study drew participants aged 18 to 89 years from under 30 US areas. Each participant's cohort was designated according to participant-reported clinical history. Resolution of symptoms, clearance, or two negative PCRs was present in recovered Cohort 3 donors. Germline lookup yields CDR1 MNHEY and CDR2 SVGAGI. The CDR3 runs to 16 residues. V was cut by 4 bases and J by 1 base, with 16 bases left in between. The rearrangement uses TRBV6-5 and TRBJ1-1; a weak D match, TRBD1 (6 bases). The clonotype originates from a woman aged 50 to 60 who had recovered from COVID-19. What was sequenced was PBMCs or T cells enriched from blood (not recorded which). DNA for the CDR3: TGTGCCAGCAGTTCCCTCTCGGCCAGGGGGAACACTGAAGCTTTCTTT. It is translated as CASSSLSARGNTEAFF.